The clone carrying this T cell receptor beta chain was found a few times. This sample stems from a study of CD8+CD57+ T cells in acquired aplastic anemia. Genomic DNA was employed as the template in profiling TCR beta VDJ and CDR3. TCRdb re-called the reads through MiXCR, storing one row per CDR3 protein. This repertoire shows 180,000 or so distinct CDR3 sequences, approximately 49% found once; its top ten account for approximately 2.9%. The CDR3 runs to 13 residues. V was cut by 7 bases and J by 6 bases, with 10 bases left in between. Per the germline V gene, CDR1 is LNHNV and CDR2 is YYDKDF (reference sequence).

This rearrangement joins TRBV15 to TRBJ1-6, with D perhaps TRBD1 (6 bases). What was sequenced was sorted CD4+, CD8+, or CD8+CD57+ T cells (not recorded which) from PBMCs. The sequence was obtained from a human donor in good health. In nucleotides, the CDR3 is TGTGCCACCAACAGGGACCTTAATTCACCCCTCCACTTT. This codes for CATNRDLNSPLHF.